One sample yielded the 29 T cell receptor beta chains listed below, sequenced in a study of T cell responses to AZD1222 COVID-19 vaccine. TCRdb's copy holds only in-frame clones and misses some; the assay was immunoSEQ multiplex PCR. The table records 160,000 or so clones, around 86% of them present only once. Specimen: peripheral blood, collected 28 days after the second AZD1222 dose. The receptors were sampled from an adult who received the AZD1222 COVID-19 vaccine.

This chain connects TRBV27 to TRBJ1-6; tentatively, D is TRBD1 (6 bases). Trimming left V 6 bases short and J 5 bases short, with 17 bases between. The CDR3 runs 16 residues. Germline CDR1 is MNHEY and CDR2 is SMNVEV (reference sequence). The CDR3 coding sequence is TGTGCCAGCAGCCCCAGGGACACCCGACATAATTCACCCCTCCACTTT. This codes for CASSPRDTRHNSPLHF.

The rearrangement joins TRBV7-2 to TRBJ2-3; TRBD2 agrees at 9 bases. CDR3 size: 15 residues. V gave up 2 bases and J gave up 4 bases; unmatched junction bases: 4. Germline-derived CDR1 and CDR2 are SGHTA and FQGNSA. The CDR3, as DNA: TGTGCCAGCAGCTTATTAATAGCGGGAGCAGATACGCAGTATTTT. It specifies CASSLLIAGADTQYF.

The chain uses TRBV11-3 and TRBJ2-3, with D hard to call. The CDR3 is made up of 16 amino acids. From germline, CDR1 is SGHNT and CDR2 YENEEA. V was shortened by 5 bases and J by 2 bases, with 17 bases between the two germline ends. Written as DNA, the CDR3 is TGTGCCAGCAGCGAAACTCGTTTGGGATTCACAGATACGCAGTATTTT. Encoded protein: CASSETRLGFTDTQYF.

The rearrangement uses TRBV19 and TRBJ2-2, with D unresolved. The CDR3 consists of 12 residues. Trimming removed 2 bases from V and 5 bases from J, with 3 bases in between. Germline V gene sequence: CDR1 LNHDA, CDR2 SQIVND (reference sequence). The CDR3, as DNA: TGTGCCAGTAGTATACGAACCGGGGAGCTGTTTTTT. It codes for CASSIRTGELFF.

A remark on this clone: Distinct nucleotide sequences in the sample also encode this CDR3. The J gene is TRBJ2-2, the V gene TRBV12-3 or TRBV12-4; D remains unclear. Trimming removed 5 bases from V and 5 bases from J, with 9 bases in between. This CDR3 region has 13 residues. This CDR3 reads CASSPQNTGELFF. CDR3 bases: TGTGCCAGCAGTCCCCAAAATACCGGGGAGCTGTTTTTT.

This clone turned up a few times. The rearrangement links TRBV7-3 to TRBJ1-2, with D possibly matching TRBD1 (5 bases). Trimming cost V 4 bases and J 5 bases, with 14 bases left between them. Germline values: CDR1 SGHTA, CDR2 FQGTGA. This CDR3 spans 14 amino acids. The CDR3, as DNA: TGTGCCAGCAGCTCTCCGGGACCGCTTTATGGCTACACCTTC. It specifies CASSSPGPLYGYTF.

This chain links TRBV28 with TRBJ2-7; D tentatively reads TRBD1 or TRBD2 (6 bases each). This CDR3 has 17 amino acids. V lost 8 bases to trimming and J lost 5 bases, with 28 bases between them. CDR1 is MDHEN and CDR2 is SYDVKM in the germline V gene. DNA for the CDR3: TGTGCCAGCCGGCGGGGTCAGGGGCAGCCCGCGAACCACGAGCAGTACTTC. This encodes CASRRGQGQPANHEQYF.

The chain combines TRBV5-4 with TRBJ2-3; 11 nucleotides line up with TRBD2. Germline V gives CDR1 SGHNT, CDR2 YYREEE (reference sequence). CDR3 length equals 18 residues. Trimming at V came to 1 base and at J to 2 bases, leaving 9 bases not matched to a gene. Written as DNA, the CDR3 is TGTGCCAGCAGCTTGCCGACTAGCGGGATAATCCCCACAGATACGCAGTATTTT. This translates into CASSLPTSGIIPTDTQYF.

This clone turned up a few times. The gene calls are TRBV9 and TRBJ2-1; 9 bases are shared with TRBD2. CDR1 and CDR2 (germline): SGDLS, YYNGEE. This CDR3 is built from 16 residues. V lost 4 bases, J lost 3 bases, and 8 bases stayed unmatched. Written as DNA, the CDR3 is TGTGCCAGCAGCACCCGGACTAGCGCAAACTACAATGAGCAGTTCTTC. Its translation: CASSTRTSANYNEQFF.

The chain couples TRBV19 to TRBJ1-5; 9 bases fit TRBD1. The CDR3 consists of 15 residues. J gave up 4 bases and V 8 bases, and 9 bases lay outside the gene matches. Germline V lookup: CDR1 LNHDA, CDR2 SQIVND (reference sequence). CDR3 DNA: TGTGCCAGTCGCCGCGGGACAGGGATAAATCAGCCCCAGCATTTT. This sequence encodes CASRRGTGINQPQHF.

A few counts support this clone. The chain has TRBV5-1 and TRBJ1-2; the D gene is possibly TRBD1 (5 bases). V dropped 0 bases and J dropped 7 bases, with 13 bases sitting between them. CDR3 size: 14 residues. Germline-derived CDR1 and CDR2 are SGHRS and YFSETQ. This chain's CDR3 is CASSLGQGLGGYTF. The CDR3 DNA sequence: TGCGCCAGCAGCTTGGGGCAGGGATTAGGTGGCTACACCTTC.

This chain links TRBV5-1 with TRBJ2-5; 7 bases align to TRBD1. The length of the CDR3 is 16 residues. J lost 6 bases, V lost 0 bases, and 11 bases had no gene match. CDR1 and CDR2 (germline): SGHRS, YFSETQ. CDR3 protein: CASSLVAWSRGQTQYF. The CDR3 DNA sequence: TGCGCCAGCAGCTTGGTGGCGTGGAGTAGGGGGCAGACCCAGTACTTC. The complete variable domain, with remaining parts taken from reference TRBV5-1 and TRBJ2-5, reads KAGVTQTPRYLIKTRGQQVTLSCSPISGHRSVSWYQQTPGQGLQFLFEYFSETQRNKGNFPGRFSGRQFSNSRSEMNVSTLELGDSALYLCASSLVAWSRGQTQYFGPGTRLLVL.

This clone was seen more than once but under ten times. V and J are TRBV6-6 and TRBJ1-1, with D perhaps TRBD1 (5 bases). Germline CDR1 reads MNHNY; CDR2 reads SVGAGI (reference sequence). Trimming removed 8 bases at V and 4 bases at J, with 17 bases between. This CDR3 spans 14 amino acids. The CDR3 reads CASGDSRRSTEAFF. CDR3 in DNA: TGTGCCAGCGGGGACTCCAGGAGGAGCACTGAAGCTTTCTTT.

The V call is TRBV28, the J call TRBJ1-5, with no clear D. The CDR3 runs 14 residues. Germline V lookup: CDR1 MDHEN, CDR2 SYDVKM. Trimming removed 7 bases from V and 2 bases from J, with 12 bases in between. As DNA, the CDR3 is TGTGCCAGCAAGCAGGAGAGAGGCAATCAGCCCCAGCATTTT. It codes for CASKQERGNQPQHF. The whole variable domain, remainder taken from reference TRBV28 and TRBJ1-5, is DVKVTQSSRYLVKRTGEKVFLECVQDMDHENMFWYRQDPGLGLRLIYFSYDVKMKEKGDIPEGYSVSREKKERFSLILESASTNQTSMYLCASKQERGNQPQHFGDGTRLSIL.

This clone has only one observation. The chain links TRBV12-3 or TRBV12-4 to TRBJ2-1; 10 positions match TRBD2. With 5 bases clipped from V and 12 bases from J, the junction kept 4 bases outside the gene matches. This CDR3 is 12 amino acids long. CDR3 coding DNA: TGTGCCAGCAGTATCATAGCGGGGGGGCAGTTCTTC. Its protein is CASSIIAGGQFF.

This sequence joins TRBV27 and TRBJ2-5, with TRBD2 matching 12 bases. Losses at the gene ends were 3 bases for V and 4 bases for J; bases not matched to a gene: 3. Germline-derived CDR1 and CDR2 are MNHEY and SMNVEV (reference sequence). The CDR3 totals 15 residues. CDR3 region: CASSLTSGSVETQYF. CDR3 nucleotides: TGTGCCAGCAGTTTGACTAGCGGGAGTGTAGAGACCCAGTACTTC.

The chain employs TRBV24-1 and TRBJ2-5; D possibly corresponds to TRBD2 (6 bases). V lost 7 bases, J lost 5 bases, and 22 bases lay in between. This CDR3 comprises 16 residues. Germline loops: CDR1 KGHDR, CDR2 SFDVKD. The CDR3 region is CATSPGKRAARETQYF. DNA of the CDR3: TGTGCCACCAGCCCGGGGAAGCGGGCCGCGAGGGAGACCCAGTACTTC.

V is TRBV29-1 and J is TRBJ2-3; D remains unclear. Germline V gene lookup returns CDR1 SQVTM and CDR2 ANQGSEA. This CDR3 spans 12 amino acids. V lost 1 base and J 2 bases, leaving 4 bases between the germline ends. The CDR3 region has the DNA TGCAGCGTTGAAGGATCCACAGATACGCAGTATTTT. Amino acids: CSVEGSTDTQYF.

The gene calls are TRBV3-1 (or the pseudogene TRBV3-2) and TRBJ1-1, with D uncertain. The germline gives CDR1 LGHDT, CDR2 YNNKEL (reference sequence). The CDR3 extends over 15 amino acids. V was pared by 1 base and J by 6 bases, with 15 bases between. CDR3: CASSQGQSFSAEAFF. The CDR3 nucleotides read TGTGCCAGCAGCCAAGGTCAATCCTTTTCGGCTGAAGCTTTCTTT.

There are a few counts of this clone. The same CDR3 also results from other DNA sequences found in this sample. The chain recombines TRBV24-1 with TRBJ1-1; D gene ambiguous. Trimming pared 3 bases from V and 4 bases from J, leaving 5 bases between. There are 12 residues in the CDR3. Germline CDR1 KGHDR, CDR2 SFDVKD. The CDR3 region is CATSDAGTEAFF. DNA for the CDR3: TGTGCCACCAGTGATGCGGGCACTGAAGCTTTCTTT.

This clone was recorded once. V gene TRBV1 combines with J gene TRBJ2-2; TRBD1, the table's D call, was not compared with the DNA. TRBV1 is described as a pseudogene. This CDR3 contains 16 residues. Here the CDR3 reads CTSSSTPGGSTGELFF. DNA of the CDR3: TGCACCAGCAGTTCTACCCCAGGGGGAAGCACCGGGGAGCTGTTTTTT.

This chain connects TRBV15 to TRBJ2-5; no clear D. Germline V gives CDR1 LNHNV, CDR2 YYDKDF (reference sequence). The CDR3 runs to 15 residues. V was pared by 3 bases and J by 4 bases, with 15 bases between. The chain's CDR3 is CATSSLGQLSETQYF. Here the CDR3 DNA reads TGTGCCACCAGCAGCCTGGGCCAGCTCTCAGAGACCCAGTACTTC.

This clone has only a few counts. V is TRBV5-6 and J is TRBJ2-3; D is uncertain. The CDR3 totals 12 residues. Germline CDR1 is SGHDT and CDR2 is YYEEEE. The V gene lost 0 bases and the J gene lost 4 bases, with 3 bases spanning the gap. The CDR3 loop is CASSLVSDTQYF. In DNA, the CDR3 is TGTGCCAGCAGCTTGGTTTCAGATACGCAGTATTTT.

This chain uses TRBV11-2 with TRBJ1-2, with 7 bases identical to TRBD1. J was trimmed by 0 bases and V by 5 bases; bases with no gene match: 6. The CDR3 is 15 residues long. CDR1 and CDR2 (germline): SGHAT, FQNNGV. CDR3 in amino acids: CASSTVGQANYGYTF. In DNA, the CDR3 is TGTGCCAGCAGCACAGTCGGACAGGCTAACTATGGCTACACCTTC.

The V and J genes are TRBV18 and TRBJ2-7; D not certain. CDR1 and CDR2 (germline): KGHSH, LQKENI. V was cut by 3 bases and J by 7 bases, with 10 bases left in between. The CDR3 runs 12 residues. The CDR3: CASSPGSEEQYF. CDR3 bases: TGTGCCAGCTCACCCGGGTCAGAAGAGCAGTACTTC. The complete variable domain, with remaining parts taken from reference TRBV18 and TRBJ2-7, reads NAGVMQNPRHLVRRRGQEARLRCSPMKGHSHVYWYRQLPEEGLKFMVYLQKENIIDESGMPKERFSAEFPKEGPSILRIQQVVRGDSAAYFCASSPGSEEQYFGPGTRLTVT.

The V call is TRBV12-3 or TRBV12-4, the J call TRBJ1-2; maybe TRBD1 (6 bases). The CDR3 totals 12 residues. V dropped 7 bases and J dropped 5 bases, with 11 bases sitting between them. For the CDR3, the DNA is TGTGCCAGCATGACAGGCAATTATGGCTACACCTTC. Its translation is CASMTGNYGYTF.

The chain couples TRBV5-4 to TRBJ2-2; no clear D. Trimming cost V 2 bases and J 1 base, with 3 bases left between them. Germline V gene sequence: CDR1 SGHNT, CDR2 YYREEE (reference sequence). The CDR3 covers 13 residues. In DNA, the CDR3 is TGTGCCAGCAGCTTCCGGAACACCGGGGAGCTGTTTTTT. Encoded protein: CASSFRNTGELFF. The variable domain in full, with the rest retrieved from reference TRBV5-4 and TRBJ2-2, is ETGVTQSPTHLIKTRGQQVTLRCSSQSGHNTVSWYQQALGQGPQFIFQYYREEENGRGNFPPRFSGLQFPNYSSELNVNALELDDSALYLCASSFRNTGELFFGEGSRLTVL.

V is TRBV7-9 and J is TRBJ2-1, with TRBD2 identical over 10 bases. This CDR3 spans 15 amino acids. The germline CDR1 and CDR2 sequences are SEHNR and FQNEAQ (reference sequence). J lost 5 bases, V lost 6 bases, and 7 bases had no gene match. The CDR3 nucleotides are TGTGCCAGCAGACCTCTAGCGGGAGTAAACAATGAGCAGTTCTTC. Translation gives CASRPLAGVNNEQFF. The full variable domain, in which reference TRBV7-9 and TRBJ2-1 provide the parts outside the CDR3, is DTGVSQNPRHKITKRGQNVTFRCDPISEHNRLYWYRQTLGQGPEFLTYFQNEAQLEKSRLLSDRFSAERPKGSFSTLEIQRTEQGDSAMYLCASRPLAGVNNEQFFGPGTRLTVL.

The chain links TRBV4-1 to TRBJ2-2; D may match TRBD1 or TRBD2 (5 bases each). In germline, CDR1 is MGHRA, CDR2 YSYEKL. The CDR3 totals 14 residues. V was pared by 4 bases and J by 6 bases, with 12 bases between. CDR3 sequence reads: CASSPGTSAGELFF. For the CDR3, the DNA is TGCGCCAGCAGCCCCGGGACCTCCGCCGGGGAGCTGTTTTTT.